This T cell receptor beta chain was obtained from a study of regulatory T cells in long-lasting Graves disease listed by TCRdb under 2021. At the level of the whole study: Newly diagnosed Graves' disease patients had taken antithyroid drugs for less than 3 months. The study was conducted in China and was registered as a clinical trial. Peripheral blood TCR sequencing and RNA sequencing compared persistent Graves' disease patients with newly diagnosed Graves' disease patients. A total of roughly 35 samples were covered by TCR sequencing, comprising some 13 persistent and around 20 newly diagnosed Graves' disease patients. General study outcomes and caveats: Compared with newly diagnosed patients, persistent Graves' disease patients had lower TCR Shannon entropy and fewer highly expanded clones, which suggests clonal expansion. Peripheral blood alone was examined, since thyroid tissue, which constituted the primary lesion, could not be accessed. Sequencing and analysis were limited to the TCR beta chain. Preferential use of TRBV28, TRBJ1-2 and TRBJ2-5 was observed in persistent disease, whereas TRBV20-1 and TRBJ2-1 were favored in newly diagnosed disease. More public clonotypes were shared among persistent patients (more than 2,500) than among newly diagnosed patients (under 1,000). The authors acknowledged the small sample size as a limitation that may reduce accuracy.

The sample's time point label, decoded: newly diagnosed GD, antithyroid drugs for less than 3 months. RNA was extracted from PBMCs in TRIzol for both TCR sequencing and RNA sequencing. The diagnosis of Graves' disease followed American Thyroid Association guidelines. Patients were recruited from an endocrinology department in Xi'an, China. Each patient gave approximately 9 milliliters of peripheral blood, collected in an EDTA anticoagulant tube. PBMCs were isolated by Ficoll Paque Plus density gradient separation without further T cell sorting. An Agilent 2100 Bioanalyzer and agarose gel were used to check RNA quality, and a NanoDrop 2000 was used to measure RNA concentration. Library preparation employed multiplex PCR. The instrument was an Illumina HiSeq 4000. CDR3 regions were amplified by Arm-PCR with iRepertoire HTBI primers to construct TCR beta libraries. Before sequencing, the PCR products went through gel purification. The original pipeline was this. Across samples, 60 to 75 TRBV and roughly 13 TRBJ segments were identified and used for gene usage analysis of CDR3 amino acid clonotypes. COPE and FqMerger were used to merge filtered high-quality paired reads into contigs. BLAST was used to align contigs to IMGT TRBV, TRBD and TRBJ reference genes, and CDR3 was defined according to IMGT. Clonotypes above 0.1% frequency were classified as highly expanded clones. Shannon entropy served as the measure of repertoire diversity, while the Gini coefficient captured V-J evenness. Clonotypes shared by more than one individual were considered public. The raw public data were reprocessed by TCRdb itself: fastp quality trimming at Q25, MiXCR clonotype calling, in-frame beta chains only. Each entry is one CDR3 protein sequence, shown with its most common DNA and genes. The V and J calls come from TCRdb's annotation, not from the publication. This sample holds hundreds of thousands of distinct CDR3 sequences; around 16% were observed only once. The ten largest clones add up to around 7.6% of the sample.

Reading from cysteine to phenylalanine, the CDR3 counts 14 amino acids. CDR3 DNA only is kept here, 42 bases in frame from base 1. The V end loses 5 bases and the J end loses 5 bases, and a stretch of 13 bases separates them. As for this clonotype: This receptor's antigen is unknown. Base qualities are not recorded, but no much larger clone differs from it by a single base.

These data are also associated with another study on T cells in Graves' hyperthyroidism and ophthalmopathy. Per the second study: Stable Graves' hyperthyroidism was defined as no progression to ophthalmopathy during 18 months of follow-up. Hyperthyroidism patients were aged 18 to 65 years and newly diagnosed, with disease duration of less than 2 months. Exclusion was applied to patients with uncontrolled infections, other autoimmune diseases, pregnancy or lactation. Diagnoses were based on clinical symptoms, serum thyroxine and TRAb, thyroid ultrasound and orbital computed tomography. The first round of RT-PCR for the TCR CDR3 was performed with the HTBI primer set and the Qiagen OneStep RT-PCR kit. Blood samples also contained most of the expanded thyroid clonotypes (frequency above 0.001), which suggests that blood repertoires may reflect thyroid immune responses. Ophthalmopathy was separated from stable hyperthyroidism by a 13 V-J signature model, with roughly 88% sensitivity and around 81% specificity obtained in cross-validation and 80%/75% obtained in testing. In validation, progression to ophthalmopathy was predicted by the model with nearly 71% sensitivity and 72% to 85% specificity, a median of about 6.8 months before onset. To identify distinguishing TCR V-J signatures, a discovery cohort of about a hundred patients was used, comprising 40 to 45 with Graves' ophthalmopathy and 55 to 65 with stable Graves' hyperthyroidism. Whether ophthalmopathy could be predicted prospectively was tested in an independent validation cohort made up of about 18 hyperthyroidism patients plus 17 patients who later progressed to ophthalmopathy. The roughly 91 discovery patients were randomly split 7:3 into training and test sets. In addition, the study compared T-cell repertoires in thyroid tissue and in blood from about 6 Graves' hyperthyroidism patients. After blood sampling, hyperthyroidism patients were treated with methimazole at a starting dose of 30 mg daily, and ophthalmopathy patients were treated with high-dose intravenous methylprednisolone. The libraries were constructed in a second round of multiplex PCR and then size-selected and purified. Paired-end sequencing of the libraries was performed with 100 bp reads on an Illumina HiSeq2000. SOAPnuke was used to process the raw data, throwing out any read that contained adapters or uncalled bases, had a mean Phred below 15, or lacked an exact constant-primer or identifier match. High-quality paired reads were merged with COPE v1.2.5, and unique nucleotide sequences were defined as clonotypes. MiTCR v1.1 was used to align clonotypes to the IMGT TRBV, TRBD and TRBJ reference segments. Only V-J combinations with frequency above 0.0001, covering 99% to 99.2% of repertoires, were analysed. The TCS score was defined as F50 (clonal expansion) divided by E x V (chaos), with BLOSUM62-based TCRdist calculated between CDR3 peptides within each V-J. Welch's t-statistics and random forest reduced several hundred V-J features to 10 to 15, which were used in a naive Bayes classifier (R e1071). No statistical method was used to set the sample size in advance, and investigators knew the group allocation. The paper describes TCR Vbeta CDR3 sequencing of around 140 peripheral blood samples, made up of 43 ophthalmopathy patients, around 73 hyperthyroidism patients and some 17 progressor patients.

The chain is encoded by TRBV12-3 or TRBV12-4 joined to TRBJ2-1; the D gene cannot be named for sure. The receptor was isolated from a woman aged 40 to 50 with Graves disease. Donor details come from another sample of the same person, matched by shared clones. The material was peripheral blood mononuclear cells (PBMCs), obtained at new diagnosis, from a patient treated with antithyroid drugs. Here the CDR3 is given as CASSTTDTNNEQFF. The DNA sequence reads TGTGCCAGCAGTACCACCGATACGAACAATGAGCAGTTCTTC.